This T cell receptor beta chain was identified during a study of vaccination effects on CD4 cells after COVID-19. The repertoire was sequenced with immunoSEQ multiplex PCR; TCRdb's copy has only in-frame clones and lacks some. The sample has about 45,000 clones; 70% are singletons. On this clone itself: Its antigen is as yet unknown.

The CDR3 sequence is 15 residues long. CDR1 is LNHNV and CDR2 is YYDKDF in the germline V gene (reference sequence). V shed 1 base and J shed 7 bases, with 11 bases lying between them. Culture proceeded for approximately 10 days, and CD4+ T cells were then isolated. As their vaccination, participants received two doses of either BNT162b2 or mRNA-1273. The origin of this receptor is a human donor who received a COVID-19 vaccine. The genes are TRBV15 and TRBJ1-6; D is possibly TRBD1 (6 bases). The source material was CD4+ T cells from PBMCs cultured without peptide, sampled after COVID-19 vaccination. The DNA of the CDR3 is TGTGCCACCAGCAGAGTAGGGACACCCAATTCACCCCTCCACTTT. This sequence encodes CATSRVGTPNSPLHF.